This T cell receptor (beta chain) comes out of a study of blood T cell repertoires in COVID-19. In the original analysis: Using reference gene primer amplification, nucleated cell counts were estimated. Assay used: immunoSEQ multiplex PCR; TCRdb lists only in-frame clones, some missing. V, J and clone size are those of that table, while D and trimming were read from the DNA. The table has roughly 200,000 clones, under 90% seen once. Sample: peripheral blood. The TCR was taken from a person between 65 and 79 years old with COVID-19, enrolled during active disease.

The CDR3 nucleotides read TGTGCCAGCAGCTTGGTTGGGGGGTACCAAGAGACCCAGTACTTC. This codes for CASSLVGGYQETQYF. V is TRBV5-4 and J is TRBJ2-5; TRBD2 might be the D (6 bases). Per the germline V gene, CDR1 is SGHNT and CDR2 is YYREEE (reference sequence). CDR3 size: 15 residues. The germline V and J ends were trimmed by 0 bases and 0 bases, with 9 bases remaining between them. Full variable domain (missing parts from reference TRBV5-4 and TRBJ2-5): ETGVTQSPTHLIKTRGQQVTLRCSSQSGHNTVSWYQQALGQGPQFIFQYYREEENGRGNFPPRFSGLQFPNYSSELNVNALELDDSALYLCASSLVGGYQETQYFGPGTRLLVL.